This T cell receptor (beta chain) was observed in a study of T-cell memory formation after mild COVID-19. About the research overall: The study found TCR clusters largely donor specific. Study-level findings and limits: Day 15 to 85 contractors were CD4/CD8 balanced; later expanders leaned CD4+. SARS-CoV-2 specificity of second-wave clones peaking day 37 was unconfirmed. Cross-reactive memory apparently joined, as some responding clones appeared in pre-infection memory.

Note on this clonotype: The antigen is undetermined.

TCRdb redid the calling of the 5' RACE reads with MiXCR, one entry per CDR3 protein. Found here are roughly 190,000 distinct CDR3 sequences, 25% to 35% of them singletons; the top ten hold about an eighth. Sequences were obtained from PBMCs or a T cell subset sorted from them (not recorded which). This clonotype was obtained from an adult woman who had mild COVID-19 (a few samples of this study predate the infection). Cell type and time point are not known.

This chain's CDR3 is CASSLEWDSLYEQYF. DNA of the CDR3: TGTGCCAGCAGCTTGGAATGGGACAGCCTCTACGAGCAGTACTTC. The rearrangement uses TRBV5-6 and TRBJ2-7; 7 bases are shared with TRBD1. This CDR3 contains 15 residues. Trimming cost V 0 bases and J 3 bases; bases outside gene matches: 6. Germline V lookup: CDR1 SGHDT, CDR2 YYEEEE.